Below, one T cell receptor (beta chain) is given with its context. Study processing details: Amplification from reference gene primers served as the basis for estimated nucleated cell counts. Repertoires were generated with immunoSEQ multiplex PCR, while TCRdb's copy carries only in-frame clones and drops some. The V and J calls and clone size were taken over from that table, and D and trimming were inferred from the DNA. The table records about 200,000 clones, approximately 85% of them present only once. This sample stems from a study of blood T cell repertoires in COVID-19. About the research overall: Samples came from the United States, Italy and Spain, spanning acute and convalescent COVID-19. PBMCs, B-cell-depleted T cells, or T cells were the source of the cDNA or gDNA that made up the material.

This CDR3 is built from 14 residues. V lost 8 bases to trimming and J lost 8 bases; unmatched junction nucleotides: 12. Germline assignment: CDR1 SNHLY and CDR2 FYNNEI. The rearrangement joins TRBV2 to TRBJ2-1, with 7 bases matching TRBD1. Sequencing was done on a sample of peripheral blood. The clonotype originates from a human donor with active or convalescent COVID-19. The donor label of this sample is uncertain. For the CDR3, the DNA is TGTGCCAGCTTTTGGGGCAGGGGGTTAGATGAGCAGTTCTTC. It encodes CASFWGRGLDEQFF.